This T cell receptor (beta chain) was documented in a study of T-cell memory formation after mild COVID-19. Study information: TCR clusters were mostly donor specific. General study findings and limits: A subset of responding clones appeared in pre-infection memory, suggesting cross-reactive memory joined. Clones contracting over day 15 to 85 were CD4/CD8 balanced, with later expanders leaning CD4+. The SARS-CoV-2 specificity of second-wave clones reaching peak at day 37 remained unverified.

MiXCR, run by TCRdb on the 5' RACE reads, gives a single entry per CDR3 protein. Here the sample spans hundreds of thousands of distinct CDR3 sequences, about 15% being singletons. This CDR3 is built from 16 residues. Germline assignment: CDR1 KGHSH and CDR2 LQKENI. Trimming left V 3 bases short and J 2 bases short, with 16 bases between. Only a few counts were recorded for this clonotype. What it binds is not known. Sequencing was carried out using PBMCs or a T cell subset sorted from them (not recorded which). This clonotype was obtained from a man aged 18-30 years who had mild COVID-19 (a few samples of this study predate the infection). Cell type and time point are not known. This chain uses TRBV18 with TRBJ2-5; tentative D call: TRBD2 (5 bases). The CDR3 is CASSPSATPGQETQYF. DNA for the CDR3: TGTGCCAGCTCACCCTCAGCGACCCCGGGGCAAGAGACCCAGTACTTC.